What follows are 3 T cell receptor beta chains derived from one specimen sequenced in a study of T-cell reconstitution after alpha-beta-depleted transplantation in children. Unique molecular identifiers featured in how the TCRbeta library was prepared. TCRdb reprocessed the PCR reads with MiXCR, giving one entry per CDR3 protein. The table has roughly 66,000 distinct CDR3 sequences, 4.9% seen once; the top ten hold approximately 17%. The specimen was PBMCs, mostly from graft donor cells, collected 180 days after TCRalphabeta/CD19-depleted stem cell transplant. These receptors all stem from a boy under two years old who had a stem cell transplant for acute myeloid leukemia, so the T cells may come from the graft donor.

There are many counts of this clonotype. V usage is TRBV25-1 and J usage is TRBJ1-1; 10 bases agree with TRBD1. Germline CDR1 and CDR2: MGHDK and SYGVNS. V lost 6 bases, J lost 11 bases, and 18 bases stayed unmatched. The CDR3 is made up of 16 amino acids. CDR3 nucleotides: TGTGCCAGCAGCCATTACCGGGACAGGGGTACGGGTTGGGCTTTCTTT. Encoded protein: CASSHYRDRGTGWAFF.

This clonotype occurred many times. The chain joins TRBV12-3 or TRBV12-4 to TRBJ2-1; 12 nucleotides align to TRBD2. The CDR3 is made up of 16 amino acids. J lost 7 bases, V lost 3 bases, and 7 bases had no gene match. This CDR3 is CASSLGPSGGGNEQFF. CDR3 DNA sequence: TGTGCCAGCAGTTTGGGGCCTAGCGGGGGGGGGAATGAGCAGTTCTTC.

In the case of this clonotype: Since a much larger clone is just one base distant, this may be a read error. The V gene is TRBV28, the J gene TRBJ2-2; D unresolved. Per germline, CDR1 MDHEN and CDR2 SYDVKM. CDR3 size: 14 residues. The V end lost 10 bases, the J end lost 0 bases, and 12 bases lay between the germline ends. The CDR3 is CATQRNANTGELFF. The CDR3 DNA is TGTGCCACCCAAAGGAATGCGAACACCGGGGAGCTGTTTTTT.